A single sample gave rise to the 19 T cell receptor beta chains below, sequenced in a study of radiation and T cells in renal cell carcinoma. Using immunoSEQ multiplex PCR, the repertoire was profiled, and TCRdb retains in-frame clones only, with some absent. The sample holds 150,000 or so clones, roughly 90% seen once. Described time point: baseline pretreatment blood. Treatment given: 15 Gy SBRT to primary tumor, nephrectomy 4 weeks later. Sequenced here: blood, sampled from a patient whose treatment included radiotherapy and nephrectomy. The receptors were gathered from a woman in her 70s with renal cell carcinoma.

V is TRBV27 and J is TRBJ1-2; D gene ambiguous. The germline V gene encodes CDR1 MNHEY and CDR2 SMNVEV (reference sequence). V lost 3 bases and J 8 bases, leaving 13 bases between the germline ends. The CDR3 is made up of 13 amino acids. In nucleotides, the CDR3 is TGTGCCAGCAGTTTCATAGGGTTTAACGGCTACACCTTC. It translates to CASSFIGFNGYTF.

CDR3 coding DNA: TGTGCCAGCAGTGAACGAGGACAGGGGGCAGGTGAGACCCAGTACTTC. This codes for CASSERGQGAGETQYF. The rearrangement links TRBV6-1 to TRBJ2-5; 11 bases are a match to TRBD1. The CDR3 sequence is 16 residues long. In germline, CDR1 is MNHNS, CDR2 SASEGT. V lost 2 bases, J lost 5 bases, and 7 bases stayed unmatched.

The CDR3 nucleotides read TGTGCCTGGAGTATCTCATGGACAGGGAAAATCTATGGCTACACCTTC. This gives the protein CAWSISWTGKIYGYTF. The chain links TRBV30 to TRBJ1-2, with 8 bases identical to TRBD1. Germline CDR1 GTSNPN, CDR2 SVGIG (reference sequence). V shed 2 bases and J 4 bases; nucleotides not matched to a gene: 12. CDR3 size: 16 residues.

This clone was counted once. The chain uses TRBV28 and TRBJ2-1; tentative D call: TRBD2 (6 bases). The V end lost 2 bases, the J end lost 6 bases, and 14 bases lay between the germline ends. This CDR3 is 15 amino acids long. The V gene's germline CDR1 is MDHEN and CDR2 SYDVKM. The CDR3 DNA is TGTGCCAGCAGTTTAACAGATGGGCGGGGCAATGAGCAGTTCTTC. Translating gives CASSLTDGRGNEQFF.

The chain joins TRBV21-1 to TRBJ1-1. TRBV21-1 is listed as a pseudogene. The CDR3 covers 13 residues. The CDR3 loop reads CASSRKGNTEAFF. In nucleotides, the CDR3 is TGTGCCAGCAGCAGAAAAGGGAACACTGAAGCTTTCTTT.

This clone was recorded once. The chain uses TRBV5-6 and TRBJ2-2; tentative D call: TRBD2 (5 bases). This CDR3 is built from 14 residues. The germline CDR1 and CDR2 sequences are SGHDT and YYEEEE. Trimming shortened V by 0 bases and J by 7 bases, and 10 bases separated the two germline ends. CDR3 bases: TGTGCCAGCAGCTTGGTCGTAGGAGGCGGGGAGCTGTTTTTT. Residues: CASSLVVGGGELFF.

V gene TRBV6-1 combines with J gene TRBJ1-5; D remains ambiguous. V gave up 6 bases and J gave up 4 bases, with 10 bases separating them. Germline-derived CDR1 and CDR2 are MNHNS and SASEGT. The length of the CDR3 is 13 residues. The CDR3 loop is CASRTVGNQPQHF. In nucleotides, the CDR3 is TGTGCCAGCAGGACGGTGGGGAATCAGCCCCAGCATTTT.

The J gene is TRBJ1-6, the V gene TRBV9, with D tentatively TRBD1 (6 bases). CDR1 SGDLS and CDR2 YYNGEE come from the germline V gene. V was cut by 2 bases and J by 8 bases, with 14 bases left in between. The CDR3 extends over 15 amino acids. CDR3 region: CASSVFRDMDSPLHF. The CDR3 region has the DNA TGTGCCAGCAGCGTCTTCCGGGACATGGATTCACCCCTCCACTTT.

The rearrangement joins TRBV7-2 to TRBJ2-7; D call uncertain. The ends were cut back, 0 bases at V and 0 bases at J, with 6 bases in the middle. This CDR3 has 14 residues. Germline CDR1 SGHTA, CDR2 FQGNSA. The CDR3 DNA reads TGTGCCAGCAGCTTAGCAAGGGTCTCCTACGAGCAGTACTTC. It yields the protein CASSLARVSYEQYF.

J is TRBJ2-1 and V is TRBV9; 7 bases map to TRBD1. J was trimmed by 4 bases and V by 0 bases; bases with no gene match: 1. CDR1 and CDR2 (germline): SGDLS, YYNGEE. The CDR3 length is 14 residues. CDR3 nucleotides: TGTGCCAGCAGCGTAGGACAGGGTTACAATGAGCAGTTCTTC. This gives the protein CASSVGQGYNEQFF.

The chain joins TRBV6-6 to TRBJ1-1; 7 bases agree with TRBD1. The germline V gene encodes CDR1 MNHNY and CDR2 SVGAGI (reference sequence). The trim removed 8 bases at V and 1 base at J, leaving 1 base unmatched. The CDR3 runs 12 residues. The CDR3 coding sequence is TGTGCCAGCGACAGGGCGAACACTGAAGCTTTCTTT. It codes for CASDRANTEAFF.

This chain uses TRBV5-1 with TRBJ1-1, with D hard to call. The CDR3 has 13 residues. Trimming pared 0 bases from V and 7 bases from J, leaving 10 bases between. CDR1 SGHRS and CDR2 YFSETQ come from the germline V gene. The CDR3 protein is CASSLEGGIEAFF. CDR3 nucleotide sequence: TGCGCCAGCAGCTTGGAAGGAGGGATTGAAGCTTTCTTT. The whole variable domain, filled in from reference TRBV5-1 and TRBJ1-1, reads KAGVTQTPRYLIKTRGQQVTLSCSPISGHRSVSWYQQTPGQGLQFLFEYFSETQRNKGNFPGRFSGRQFSNSRSEMNVSTLELGDSALYLCASSLEGGIEAFFGQGTRLTVV.

The CDR3 DNA sequence: TGTGCCAGTAGTATTAAGGGTTCCGGCAATCAGCCCCAGCATTTT. Translated: CASSIKGSGNQPQHF. J is TRBJ1-5 and V is TRBV19; D is uncertain. With 3 bases removed from V and 2 bases from J, the gap between germline ends came to 11 bases. Germline lookup yields CDR1 LNHDA and CDR2 SQIVND (reference sequence). The CDR3 is 15 amino acids. The full variable domain, rest sourced from reference TRBV19 and TRBJ1-5, is DGGITQSPKYLFRKEGQNVTLSCEQNLNHDAMYWYRQDPGQGLRLIYYSQIVNDFQKGDIAEGYSVSREKKESFPLTVTSAQKNPTAFYLCASSIKGSGNQPQHFGDGTRLSIL.

The J gene is TRBJ1-3, the V gene TRBV6-5, with a weak D call TRBD1 (5 bases). CDR1 is MNHEY, CDR2 SVGAGI, per germline. The V end was cut by 4 bases, the J end by 3 bases, with 13 bases between. The CDR3 extends over 15 amino acids. The CDR3: CASSLGEPGGNTIYF. The CDR3 nucleotides are TGTGCCAGCAGTTTAGGGGAACCGGGTGGAAACACCATATATTTT.

The rearrangement uses TRBV9 and TRBJ1-1; D remains unclear. CDR3 size: 14 residues. Per the germline V gene, CDR1 is SGDLS and CDR2 is YYNGEE. Trimming removed 3 bases from V and 0 bases from J, with 9 bases in between. CDR3 residues: CASSARTVNTEAFF. CDR3 DNA: TGTGCCAGCAGCGCTCGGACGGTGAACACTGAAGCTTTCTTT.

The chain couples TRBV29-1 to TRBJ1-3; 10 bases are a match to TRBD1. Germline V gene lookup returns CDR1 SQVTM and CDR2 ANQGSEA. The CDR3 loop spans 13 amino acids. Unmatched junction bases numbered 5, after V lost 7 bases and J lost 5 bases. The DNA of the CDR3 is TGCAGCGCGCTGACAGGGGGCAGAAACACCATATATTTT. It encodes CSALTGGRNTIYF.

The J gene is TRBJ1-1, the V gene TRBV19; no clear D gene. V was cut by 4 bases and J by 2 bases, with 8 bases left in between. The CDR3 consists of 13 residues. Germline assignment: CDR1 LNHDA and CDR2 SQIVND (reference sequence). DNA of the CDR3: TGTGCCAGTAGTAACAAGTTAAACACTGAAGCTTTCTTT. Its translation is CASSNKLNTEAFF.

The J gene is TRBJ2-7, the V gene TRBV14; 8 positions match TRBD1. CDR1 is SGHDN and CDR2 is FVKESK in the germline V gene. The V and J ends lost 9 bases and 3 bases, in that order; junction bases with no gene match: 10. This CDR3 is 14 amino acids long. CDR3 bases: TGTGCCAGGGGACCTGACAGGGGATTCTACGAGCAGTACTTC. Residues: CARGPDRGFYEQYF.

The chain uses TRBV28 and TRBJ1-1; weak D call: TRBD1 (5 bases). The CDR3 consists of 14 residues. The V and J ends lost 4 bases and 1 base respectively, with 10 bases between them. Germline V gives CDR1 MDHEN, CDR2 SYDVKM. The CDR3 here is CASSSRDRNTEAFF. The CDR3 nucleotides read TGTGCCAGCAGTTCCCGTGACAGGAACACTGAAGCTTTCTTT.